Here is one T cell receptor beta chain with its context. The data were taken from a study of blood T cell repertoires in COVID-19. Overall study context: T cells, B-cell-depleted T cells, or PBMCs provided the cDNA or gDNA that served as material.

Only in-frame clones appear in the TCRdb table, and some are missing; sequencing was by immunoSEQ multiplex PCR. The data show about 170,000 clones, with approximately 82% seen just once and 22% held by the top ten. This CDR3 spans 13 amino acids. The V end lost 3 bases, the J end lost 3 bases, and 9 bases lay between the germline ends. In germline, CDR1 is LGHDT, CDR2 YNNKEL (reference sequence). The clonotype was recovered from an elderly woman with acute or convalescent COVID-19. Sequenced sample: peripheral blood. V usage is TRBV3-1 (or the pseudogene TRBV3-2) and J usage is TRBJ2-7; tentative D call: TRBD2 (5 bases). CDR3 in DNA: TGTGCCAGCAGCCACTCTGAGGGCTACGAGCAGTACTTC. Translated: CASSHSEGYEQYF.